One sample yielded the 11 T cell receptor beta chains listed below, sequenced in a study of Graves' ophthalmopathy and Graves' hyperthyroidism. From RNA, the CDR3 regions of TCR beta chains were amplified and sequenced. HTBI-primed RT-PCR formed the first round, and a multiplex PCR formed the second. TCRdb fed the multiplex PCR reads into MiXCR, producing one record per CDR3 protein. The data show more than 550,000 distinct CDR3 sequences, 35% to 45% seen once. The sequenced sample was peripheral blood. The source is an adult man with Graves' ophthalmopathy.

The chain carries TRBV25-1 and TRBJ1-3, with D possibly TRBD1 on 5 matching bases. This CDR3 spans 15 amino acids. V shed 4 bases and J shed 8 bases, with 18 bases lying between them. Looked up from germline, CDR1 is MGHDK and CDR2 is SYGVNS. CDR3 in amino acids: CASSGGMNYGYTIYF. Written as DNA, the CDR3 is TGTGCCAGCAGTGGGGGCATGAACTATGGCTACACCATATATTTT.

This chain links TRBV12-3 or TRBV12-4 with TRBJ2-5, with a weak D call TRBD2 (7 bases). The CDR3 is 16 residues long. V was cut by 6 bases and J by 14 bases, with 31 bases left in between. CDR3 in amino acids: CASRIEGGTVAWLGYF. In DNA form, the CDR3 reads TGTGCCAGCAGAATCGAGGGGGGGACCGTGGCCTGGCTGGGCTACTTC.

The CDR3 DNA follows: TGCAGCGTTATGAGCGCGGACGAGGGCTACACCTTC. It is translated as CSVMSADEGYTF. V and J are TRBV29-1 and TRBJ1-2; D is unclear. This CDR3 contains 12 residues. In germline, CDR1 is SQVTM, CDR2 ANQGSEA. Trimming cost V 5 bases and J 8 bases, with 15 bases left between them.

This clonotype was counted at least ten times. The chain links TRBV2 to TRBJ1-5, with 7 positions matching TRBD1. The J segment lost 0 bases and the V segment lost 5 bases, leaving 4 bases of the junction unmatched. Per germline, CDR1 SNHLY and CDR2 FYNNEI. This CDR3 comprises 15 residues. The CDR3 is CASSSGQSSNQPQHF. DNA for the CDR3: TGTGCCAGCAGTTCGGGACAGTCTAGCAATCAGCCCCAGCATTTT.

The rearrangement links TRBV20-1 to TRBJ2-5; D perhaps matches TRBD1 (6 bases). The CDR3 loop spans 14 amino acids. V lost 3 bases and J 4 bases, leaving 15 bases between the germline ends. CDR1 and CDR2 (germline): DFQATT, SNEGSKA (reference sequence). This CDR3 is CSASPLDRTETQYF. The DNA of the CDR3 is TGCAGTGCTAGCCCCTTGGACAGAACAGAGACCCAGTACTTC.

This clonotype has ten or more counts. The rearrangement uses TRBV20-1 and TRBJ2-6, with D maybe TRBD2 (5 bases). V was cut by 1 base and J by 3 bases, with 19 bases left in between. CDR1 is DFQATT and CDR2 is SNEGSKA in the germline V gene (reference sequence). The CDR3 runs 18 residues. The CDR3: CSARVPGRRSSGANVLTF. The CDR3, as DNA: TGCAGTGCTAGAGTACCTGGGAGAAGGAGTAGTGGGGCCAACGTCCTGACTTTC.

The rearrangement joins TRBV5-1 to TRBJ2-7; 8 bases are shared with TRBD1. Germline assignment: CDR1 SGHRS and CDR2 YFSETQ. The CDR3 loop spans 16 amino acids. V dropped 4 bases and J dropped 7; count of bases not matched to a gene: 16. This chain's CDR3 is CASSGGQEGAGLEQYF. CDR3 bases: TGCGCCAGCAGCGGGGGACAGGAGGGGGCAGGCCTTGAGCAGTACTTC.

This clonotype was seen only a few times. The rearrangement uses TRBV7-6 and TRBJ2-7; D may be TRBD1 or TRBD2 (5 bases each). There are 15 residues in the CDR3. Trimming stripped 5 bases from V and 0 bases from J, with 14 bases between. Germline loops: CDR1 SGHVS, CDR2 FNYEAQ. The CDR3 DNA sequence: TGTGCCAGCAGCCCCGGGACCGAATTCTCCTACGAGCAGTACTTC. Its translation is CASSPGTEFSYEQYF.

This clonotype was recorded at least ten times. The chain employs TRBV6-6 and TRBJ1-1; no clear D gene. The CDR3 runs 13 residues. The germline V gene has CDR1 MNHNY and CDR2 SVGAGI (reference sequence). The V gene lost 6 bases and the J gene lost 4 bases, with 12 bases spanning the gap. The CDR3 region has the DNA TGTGCCAGCAGCCAACGTCTCGCCACTGAAGCTTTCTTT. Translation: CASSQRLATEAFF.

This clonotype was found many times. The chain joins TRBV19 to TRBJ1-6; no firm D call. V was shortened by 6 bases and J by 12 bases, with 12 bases between the two germline ends. Per germline, CDR1 LNHDA and CDR2 SQIVND (reference sequence). This CDR3 contains 12 residues. The CDR3 reads CASRSKGGPLHF. Here the CDR3 DNA reads TGTGCCAGTAGATCCAAGGGAGGACCCCTCCACTTT.

The chain recombines TRBV6-4 with TRBJ1-2, with D possibly TRBD1 on 5 matching bases. The germline gives CDR1 MRHNA, CDR2 SNTAGT. V was shortened by 3 bases and J by 0 bases, with 11 bases between the two germline ends. The CDR3 is 15 residues long. This chain's CDR3 is CASSESGRANYGYTF. The CDR3 nucleotides are TGTGCCAGCAGTGAATCAGGGCGGGCTAACTATGGCTACACCTTC.